This T cell receptor (beta chain) was captured in a study of T cell responses to AZD1222 COVID-19 vaccine. For the study at large: Researchers grouped second doses given at about 4 or about 12 weeks into one pool.

Worth noting for this clone: Its antigen is undetermined.

The germline V and J ends were trimmed by 5 bases and 5 bases, with 9 bases remaining between them. The CDR3 has 12 amino acids. The germline gives CDR1 MNHEY, CDR2 SVGAGI. General study findings and limits: The study identified only five or six AZD1222 recipients as seropositive at baseline. Samples come after the peak T cell response, not at day 14. A mostly white British donor set with more females was recruited, and clonal diversity was possibly underestimated.

TCRdb's copy holds only in-frame clones and misses some; the assay was immunoSEQ multiplex PCR. The sample carries about 83,000 clones, 86% recorded once. The source is an adult in good health. The chain is built from TRBV6-5 and TRBJ1-1, with D hard to call. Sequenced material: peripheral blood, taken on day 0 of AZD1222 vaccination. CDR3 sequence (DNA): TGTGCCAGCAGTCGCAGCGGGACTGAAGCTTTCTTT. The encoded protein is CASSRSGTEAFF.